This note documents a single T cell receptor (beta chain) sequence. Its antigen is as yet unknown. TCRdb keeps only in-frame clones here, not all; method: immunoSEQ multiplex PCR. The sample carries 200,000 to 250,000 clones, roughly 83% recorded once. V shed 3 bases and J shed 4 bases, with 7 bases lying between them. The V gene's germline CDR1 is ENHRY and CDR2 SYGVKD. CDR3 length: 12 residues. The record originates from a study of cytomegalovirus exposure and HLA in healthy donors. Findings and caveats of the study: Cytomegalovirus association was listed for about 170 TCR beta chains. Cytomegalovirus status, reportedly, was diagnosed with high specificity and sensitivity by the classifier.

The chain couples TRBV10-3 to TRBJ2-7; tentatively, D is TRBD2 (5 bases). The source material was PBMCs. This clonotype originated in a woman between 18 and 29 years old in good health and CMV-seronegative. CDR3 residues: CAISEWRYEQYF. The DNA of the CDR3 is TGTGCCATCAGTGAATGGAGGTACGAGCAGTACTTC.